This T cell receptor beta chain was recorded in a study of blood T cell repertoires in COVID-19. Overall study: The study drew acute and convalescent COVID-19 samples from the United States, Italy and Spain. The cDNA or gDNA used as material had been derived from T cells, B-cell-depleted T cells, or PBMCs.

Under the authors' procedure: By means of reference gene primer amplification, nucleated cell counts were estimated. Using immunoSEQ multiplex PCR, the repertoire was profiled, and TCRdb retains in-frame clones only, with some absent. Clonal size and the V and J genes are those of that table, whereas D and trimming came from the DNA. Of some 200,000 clones detected, roughly 82% appear once; the ten largest clones hold more than 1.2%. Trimming at V came to 0 bases and at J to 5 bases, leaving 7 bases not matched to a gene. From germline, CDR1 is LGHDT and CDR2 YNNKEL (reference sequence). The CDR3 loop spans 17 amino acids.

The specimen sequenced was peripheral blood. This clonotype was obtained from a middle-aged woman who had recovered from COVID-19. This rearrangement joins TRBV3-1 (or the pseudogene TRBV3-2) to TRBJ2-1; 10 bases fit TRBD2. CDR3 sequence reads: CASSQDPWTSGNNEQFF. The CDR3 nucleotides read TGTGCCAGCAGCCAAGATCCTTGGACTAGCGGAAACAATGAGCAGTTCTTC.